A selection of T cell receptor beta chains follows, all from one sample in a study of blood T cells in healthy people across ages. TCRdb itself ran the 5' RACE reads through MiXCR, one entry per CDR3 protein. This table has around 870,000 distinct CDR3 sequences, roughly 26% appearing once. Sequencing input: blood. These receptors came from a woman of 80 years or more in good health. CDR3s include the opening cysteine and the closing phenylalanine or tryptophan. Fields, in order: D gene, V gene, CDR3 length, J gene, clone size, CDR3 DNA, CDR3 protein. The D gene is left open where the match is weak. Rows may omit the clone size; those that give it use once, few, many or a size class.

-,TRBV20-1,13,TRBJ1-6,-,TGCAGTGCTAGAGGACAGGATAATTCACCCCTCCACTTT,CSARGQDNSPLHF
-,TRBV7-2,15,TRBJ2-7,-,TGTGCCAGCAAACTAAACGGCCTATCCTACAATGAGCAGTACTTC,CASKLNGLSYNEQYF
TRBD1,TRBV6-5,12,TRBJ2-2,-,TGTGCCAGCAGACAGGGGTGGAGGGAGCTGTTTTTT,CASRQGWRELFF
-,TRBV24-1,16,TRBJ2-3,many,TGTGCCACCAGTGATCCCCGGGCGGGGCCCACAGATACGCAGTATTTT,CATSDPRAGPTDTQYF
-,TRBV7-9,14,TRBJ1-2,-,TGTGCCAGCAGCCGGGGTCTTAGGAACTATGGCTACACCTTC,CASSRGLRNYGYTF
-,TRBV29-1,16,TRBJ2-1,many,TGCAGCGTTTTACCCAGATCATCCCGGTCGGGGAATGAGCAGTTCTTC,CSVLPRSSRSGNEQFF
-,TRBV20-1,13,TRBJ2-5,many,TGCAGTGCTAGAGGAGGCCACGGAGAGACCCAGTACTTC,CSARGGHGETQYF
-,TRBV7-2,12,TRBJ2-7,many,TGTGCCAGCAGCTTAGGGGTCGGTGAGCAGTACTTC,CASSLGVGEQYF
-,TRBV6-2/TRBV6-3,14,TRBJ2-5,many,TGTGCCAGCAGTTACTCGGGTAGACAAGAGACCCAGTACTTC,CASSYSGRQETQYF
-,TRBV3-1,13,TRBJ1-2,few,TGTGCCAGCAGCCAGTCGCGAAACTATGGCTACACCTTC,CASSQSRNYGYTF
-,TRBV20-1,12,TRBJ2-1,-,TGCAGTGCTAGAGATCTGAGCGGACGGGGGTTCTTC,CSARDLSGRGFF
TRBD2,TRBV24-1,18,TRBJ2-4,-,TGTGCCACCAGTGATTCCCGGGAGGGGGGACATGCCAAAAACATTCAGTACTTC,CATSDSREGGHAKNIQYF
TRBD2,TRBV20-1,14,TRBJ2-1,many,TGCAGTGCCCGGACTAGCGGGGGGAAATATGAGCAGTTCTTC,CSARTSGGKYEQFF
-,TRBV7-2,12,TRBJ2-5,many,TGTGCCAGCAGCCGTTACCAAGAGACCCAGTACTTC,CASSRYQETQYF
-,TRBV5-1,12,TRBJ1-2,-,TGCGCCAGCAGCCCCGGGTGGTATGGCTACACCTTC,CASSPGWYGYTF
TRBD2,TRBV3-1,17,TRBJ2-3,-,TGTGCCGGCAGCCAAACCGGGACTAGCGGGTGGAGGACATCGCAGTATTTT,CAGSQTGTSGWRTSQYF
TRBD1,TRBV10-3,14,TRBJ1-6,many,TGTGCCATCAGTGCGGGACAGTACTCCAATTCCCTCCACTTT,CAISAGQYSNSLHF
-,TRBV7-9,14,TRBJ2-5,-,TGTGCCAGCAGCTTTGACAGTCTCCAAGAGACCCAGTACTTC,CASSFDSLQETQYF
-,TRBV30,13,TRBJ2-3,-,TGTGCCTGGAGTCGGGACCCTACAGATACGCAGTATTTT,CAWSRDPTDTQYF
-,TRBV20-1,13,TRBJ1-4,-,TGCAGTGCTAGAGATTGGAACTCTGAAAGACTGTTTTTT,CSARDWNSERLFF
TRBD1,TRBV5-4,13,TRBJ2-1,few,TGTGCCAGCAGCCAAGGGACAGGGAATGAGCAGTTCTTC,CASSQGTGNEQFF
TRBD2,TRBV18,15,TRBJ2-1,few,TGTGCCAGCTCACCATCTAGCGGGGGGTTCAATGAGCAGTTCTTC,CASSPSSGGFNEQFF
-,TRBV5-1,12,TRBJ1-1,-,TGCGCCAGCAGGGACAGGAACACTGAAGCTTTCTTT,CASRDRNTEAFF
TRBD1,TRBV18,16,TRBJ1-2,-,TGTGCCAGCTCACCACTCGAGACAGGGGGCCCTTATGGCTACACCTTC,CASSPLETGGPYGYTF
-,TRBV2,13,TRBJ1-1,-,TGTGCCAGCAGAGACCAGGGGCGAGATGAAGCTTTCTTT,CASRDQGRDEAFF
-,TRBV10-3,13,TRBJ1-1,many,TGTGCCATCAGTGAACATTTGAACACTGAAGCTTTCTTT,CAISEHLNTEAFF
-,TRBV29-1,13,TRBJ1-2,many,TGCAGCCATACCGTCTCGGGGGGCTATGGCTACACCTTC,CSHTVSGGYGYTF
TRBD1,TRBV7-9,15,TRBJ2-3,many,TGTGCCAGCAGCCAGAGGGACAGGCGCCCAGATACGCAGTATTTT,CASSQRDRRPDTQYF
TRBD1,TRBV5-1,15,TRBJ1-4,-,TGCGCCAGCAGCATTTCCGGGACAGGGGGCGAAAAACTGTTTTTT,CASSISGTGGEKLFF
-,TRBV12-3/TRBV12-4,11,TRBJ2-3,few,TGTGCCAGCATGAGCACAGATACGCAGTATTTT,CASMSTDTQYF
-,TRBV2,11,TRBJ2-3,many,TGTGCCAGCAGCTTCCGGGACCTACGGTATTTT,CASSFRDLRYF
-,TRBV6-6,12,TRBJ1-2,few,TGTGCCAGCAGTTCGCGACGGGGGGGCGGCACCTTC,CASSSRRGGGTF
-,TRBV5-1,13,TRBJ1-6,-,TGCGCCAGCAGCTACAAGGAGAATTCACCCCTCCACTTT,CASSYKENSPLHF
-,TRBV11-2,15,TRBJ2-3,many,TGTGCCAGCAGCTTAGAACGGGGGTTCACAGATACGCAGTATTTT,CASSLERGFTDTQYF
TRBD1,TRBV6-2/TRBV6-3,16,TRBJ2-7,few,TGTGCCAGCAGTCGGAGGACAGGGAGCTCCTACAATGAGCAGTACTTC,CASSRRTGSSYNEQYF
-,TRBV7-2,15,TRBJ1-2,many,TGTGCCAGCAGCTTAAGCCCCACAGCTAACTATGGCTACACCTTC,CASSLSPTANYGYTF
TRBD1,TRBV3-1,14,TRBJ1-2,-,TGTGCCAGCAGCCAAGATGGGACAGGGAATGGCTACACCTTC,CASSQDGTGNGYTF
-,TRBV27,18,TRBJ2-1,-,TGTGCCAGCAGTACTTCCTACGCCCGACAGGAGTCCTACAATGAGCAGTTCTTC,CASSTSYARQESYNEQFF
-,TRBV20-1,16,TRBJ2-3,many,TGCAGTGCTAGAGACAAAGGGGAAAGCTACACAGATACGCAGTATTTT,CSARDKGESYTDTQYF
-,TRBV7-2,13,TRBJ2-7,many,TGTGCCAGCAGCAGTCGCTTATTGTCCGAGCAGTACTTC,CASSSRLLSEQYF
-,TRBV21-1,16,TRBJ1-2,-,TGTGCCAGCAGCACAAAACCCAGGGCAGCCGTCTATGGCTACACCTTC,CASSTKPRAAVYGYTF